The 7 T cell receptor beta chains given below trace back to one sample, sequenced in a study of cytotoxic CD8 clonotypes in ibrutinib-treated CLL. Sequencing used immunoSEQ multiplex PCR; TCRdb keeps in-frame clones, though not all of them. The sample lists around 250,000 clones, 70% occurring once. Material: PBMCs, obtained after 24 months of ibrutinib treatment. The receptors were gathered from a human donor with chronic lymphocytic leukemia.

V usage is TRBV7-2 and J usage is TRBJ2-7; 8 bases fit TRBD2. Trimming cost V 4 bases and J 5 bases; bases outside gene matches: 7. This CDR3 is 14 amino acids long. Germline CDR1 is SGHTA and CDR2 is FQGNSA. The CDR3 coding sequence is TGTGCCAGCAGCTCCGCGGGGGGACCTGACGAGCAGTACTTC. It codes for CASSSAGGPDEQYF.

The V and J genes are TRBV30 and TRBJ2-1; 7 bases are a match to TRBD2. V gave up 4 bases and J gave up 7 bases; unmatched junction bases: 7. This CDR3 has 13 amino acids. Germline assignment: CDR1 GTSNPN and CDR2 SVGIG (reference sequence). This chain's CDR3 is CAWTSGTINEQFF. In DNA, the CDR3 is TGTGCCTGGACTAGCGGAACTATAAATGAGCAGTTCTTC.

The J gene is TRBJ2-1, the V gene TRBV6-5; 12 bases fit TRBD2. The CDR3 is 14 residues long. Germline lookup yields CDR1 MNHEY and CDR2 SVGAGI. With V trimmed by 5 bases and J by 7 bases, 3 bases remained unmatched. This chain's CDR3 is CASSLAGGGNEQFF. The CDR3 DNA reads as TGTGCCAGCAGTCTAGCGGGAGGGGGAAATGAGCAGTTCTTC.

The CDR3 spells CATRWSGGRSTDTQYF. The CDR3 region has the DNA TGTGCCACCCGTTGGTCGGGCGGGCGAAGCACAGATACGCAGTATTTT. This chain connects TRBV11-2 to TRBJ2-3, with D maybe TRBD2 (5 bases). The germline CDR1 and CDR2 sequences are SGHAT and FQNNGV. Trimming removed 10 bases from V and 0 bases from J, with 20 bases in between. This CDR3 has 16 amino acids.

This clone was counted a few times. The genes are TRBV28 and TRBJ1-2, with D uncertain. The ends were cut back, 6 bases at V and 0 bases at J, with 17 bases in the middle. The CDR3 is 16 residues long. From germline, CDR1 is MDHEN and CDR2 SYDVKM. CDR3 sequence reads: CASSPDFSLTNYGYTF. In DNA, the CDR3 is TGTGCCAGCAGCCCCGATTTCTCCCTCACTAACTATGGCTACACCTTC.

This chain joins TRBV7-2 and TRBJ1-5; 8 bases align to TRBD1. J lost 6 bases, V lost 5 bases, and 9 bases had no gene match. The CDR3 sequence is 15 residues long. Germline V gene data show CDR1 as SGHTA and CDR2 as FQGNSA. The CDR3 spells CASSTGQGGGQPQHF. CDR3 sequence (DNA): TGTGCCAGCAGCACCGGACAGGGAGGGGGTCAGCCCCAGCATTTT.

J is TRBJ1-5 and V is TRBV5-1, with D perhaps TRBD1 (6 bases). Germline assignment: CDR1 SGHRS and CDR2 YFSETQ. The CDR3 extends over 15 amino acids. Trimming cost V 4 bases and J 2 bases, with 13 bases left between them. The CDR3 protein is CASSPDSFGNQPQHF. The CDR3 nucleotides are TGCGCCAGCAGCCCGGACAGCTTCGGCAATCAGCCCCAGCATTTT.